This T cell receptor beta chain was captured in a study of blood T cells in healthy people across ages. Turning to this clonotype: At one end, the junction sequence differs from germline, possibly due to a read error.

Alongside a J-beta primer mix, a sample-barcoded 5' primer served in a second PCR lasting roughly 6 to 11 cycles. From the 5' RACE reads, TCRdb called clonotypes with MiXCR, one entry per CDR3 protein. Of roughly 1,700,000 distinct CDR3 sequences detected, roughly 30% appear once; the ten largest clones hold roughly 8.2%. The germline CDR1 and CDR2 sequences are SGHTA and FQGNSA. The CDR3 contains 14 residues. Sequenced sample: blood. This TCR was recovered from a woman aged 25 to 39 in good health. This rearrangement joins TRBV7-2 to TRBJ2-5, with 7 nucleotides matching TRBD1. The CDR3 loop reads CAGSSGQLQETQYF. In DNA form, the CDR3 reads TGTGCCGGCAGCTCGGGACAGCTACAAGAGACCCAGTACTTC.